This T cell receptor beta chain was captured by sequencing in a study of T cell repertoires in cytomegalovirus infection. About the research overall: TCR beta signatures that were public indicated CMV infection and matching HLA type. General study points: What dominated the ex vivo response were HLA-C-restricted CMV-specific TCR beta clonotypes.

Via MiXCR, TCRdb re-called the reads, giving one row per CDR3 protein. This sample has a few hundred thousand distinct CDR3 sequences; around 15% occur once, and the top ten carry around 8.8%. This clonotype has just a few counts. What it binds is not known. Germline-derived CDR1 and CDR2 are MGHDK and SYGVNS. The length of the CDR3 is 16 residues. Trimming cost V 4 bases and J 3 bases; bases outside gene matches: 9. The TCR was taken from a human donor in good health (CMV status not recorded). Some clones in this sample may be carry-over from other donors' samples. The specimen sequenced was PBMCs. The chain carries TRBV25-1 and TRBJ2-3, with 8 positions matching TRBD1. The CDR3 bases are TGTGCCAGCAGTGCCCACCCGGGACAGGATACAGATACGCAGTATTTT. Translated: CASSAHPGQDTDTQYF.